What follows are 19 T cell receptor beta chains derived from one specimen sequenced in a study of CD8 T cells in ankylosing spondylitis. TCRdb itself ran the 5' RACE reads through MiXCR, one entry per CDR3 protein. The repertoire holds about 210,000 distinct CDR3 sequences, with 8.2% as singletons. The sequenced material came from blood, either unsorted or a sorted T cell fraction (not recorded which). The receptors were sampled from a female donor with ankylosing spondylitis or in good health (not recorded which).

This clonotype was detected many times. The J gene is TRBJ2-1, the V gene TRBV15, with D unclear. V dropped 0 bases and J dropped 3 bases, with 9 bases sitting between them. This CDR3 is built from 15 residues. CDR1 is LNHNV and CDR2 is YYDKDF in the germline V gene (reference sequence). CDR3 amino acids: CATSRDETYYNEQFF. CDR3 sequence (DNA): TGTGCCACCAGCAGAGACGAGACTTACTACAATGAGCAGTTCTTC.

At least ten counts were recorded for this clonotype. The chain couples TRBV7-6 to TRBJ1-2; possible D gene TRBD1, 6 bases. This CDR3 region has 15 residues. Germline V lookup: CDR1 SGHVS, CDR2 FNYEAQ. V was clipped by 5 bases and J by 4 bases, with 17 bases between them. In DNA, the CDR3 is TGTGCCAGCAGCGATAATCCGGGACAACCCTATGGCTACACCTTC. Protein: CASSDNPGQPYGYTF.

In its sample, this clonotype was seen a few times. The chain has TRBV5-1 and TRBJ1-1; D perhaps matches TRBD1 (5 bases). Germline V gene lookup returns CDR1 SGHRS and CDR2 YFSETQ. Trimming cost V 0 bases and J 5 bases, with 11 bases left between them. The CDR3 runs to 14 residues. CDR3 sequence (DNA): TGCGCCAGCAGCTTGGAGGGGCCGGGGACTGAAGCTTTCTTT. It specifies CASSLEGPGTEAFF.

The sample holds many counts of this clonotype. This chain links TRBV10-2 with TRBJ2-3; 7 bases fit TRBD1. The germline V gene has CDR1 WSHSY and CDR2 SAAADI. J gave up 3 bases and V 6 bases, and 3 bases lay outside the gene matches. This CDR3 contains 13 residues. This chain's CDR3 is CASRGQTTDTQYF. The CDR3 DNA reads as TGCGCCAGCAGGGGACAGACAACAGATACGCAGTATTTT.

This clonotype showed up just a few times. An end of the junction differs from the germline gene, which may be a read error. This chain connects TRBV5-5 to TRBJ2-2, with D unclear. The CDR3 totals 13 residues. Germline-derived CDR1 and CDR2 are SGHKS and YYEKEE (reference sequence). CDR3 in amino acids: CTSSLSSDGELFF. In nucleotides, the CDR3 is TGTACCAGCAGCCTCTCTTCCGACGGGGAGCTGTTTTTT.

Ten or more counts support this clonotype. The V gene is TRBV7-2, the J gene TRBJ2-1, with TRBD2 identical over 10 bases. Germline lookup yields CDR1 SGHTA and CDR2 FQGNSA. The J segment lost 1 base and the V segment lost 2 bases, leaving 5 bases of the junction unmatched. The CDR3 has 17 residues. This CDR3 reads CASSLSSGRGSYNEQFF. In nucleotides, the CDR3 is TGTGCCAGCAGCTTATCGAGCGGGAGGGGGTCCTACAATGAGCAGTTCTTC.

In its sample, this clonotype was seen a few times. The rearrangement joins TRBV7-9 to TRBJ1-5, with D perhaps TRBD1 (5 bases). Germline V CDR1 and CDR2: SEHNR, FQNEAQ (reference sequence). V was cut by 5 bases and J by 4 bases, with 15 bases left in between. CDR3 length equals 15 residues. In DNA, the CDR3 is TGTGCCAGCAGCAACGGGACTCTGAGAAATCAGCCCCAGCATTTT. Translated, it gives CASSNGTLRNQPQHF. The complete variable domain, with remaining parts taken from reference TRBV7-9 and TRBJ1-5, reads DTGVSQNPRHKITKRGQNVTFRCDPISEHNRLYWYRQTLGQGPEFLTYFQNEAQLEKSRLLSDRFSAERPKGSFSTLEIQRTEQGDSAMYLCASSNGTLRNQPQHFGDGTRLSIL.

This clonotype occurred many times. This chain links TRBV2 with TRBJ2-3, with TRBD1 identical over 8 bases. Germline V gene sequence: CDR1 SNHLY, CDR2 FYNNEI. The CDR3 runs 13 residues. V was pared by 8 bases and J by 2 bases, with 3 bases of the junction left unmatched. CDR3 protein: CASGTGSTDTQYF. In DNA form, the CDR3 reads TGTGCCAGCGGGACAGGCTCCACAGATACGCAGTATTTT. Supplemented by reference TRBV2 and TRBJ2-3, the full variable domain reads EPEVTQTPSHQVTQMGQEVILRCVPISNHLYFYWYRQILGQKVEFLVSFYNNEISEKSEIFDDQFSVERPDGSNFTLKIRSTKLEDSAMYFCASGTGSTDTQYFGPGTRLTVL.

This clonotype has ten or more counts. This chain links TRBV20-1 with TRBJ2-1; 8 nucleotides match TRBD2. Germline-derived CDR1 and CDR2 are DFQATT and SNEGSKA (reference sequence). There are 17 residues in the CDR3. J gave up 4 bases and V 0 bases, and 11 bases lay outside the gene matches. CDR3 region: CSARERAERENYNEQFF. CDR3 DNA: TGCAGTGCTAGAGAGCGGGCGGAGCGGGAGAATTACAATGAGCAGTTCTTC.

This clonotype was detected ten times or more. V is TRBV7-8 and J is TRBJ2-7; tentative D call: TRBD2 (5 bases). The ends were cut back, 5 bases at V and 4 bases at J, with 18 bases in the middle. Per the germline V gene, CDR1 is SGHVS and CDR2 is FQNEAQ. The length of the CDR3 is 15 residues. This chain's CDR3 is CASSPPDRDTYEQYF. CDR3 bases: TGTGCCAGCAGCCCACCGGACCGGGATACGTACGAGCAGTACTTC.

There are many counts of this clonotype. V and J are TRBV20-1 and TRBJ2-5, with D possibly being TRBD2 (5 bases). CDR1 DFQATT and CDR2 SNEGSKA come from the germline V gene (reference sequence). V lost 1 base to trimming and J lost 7 bases, with 10 bases between them. The CDR3 contains 12 residues. CDR3 bases: TGCAGTGCTAGAGGCCCGGCGGGGACCCAGTACTTC. The encoded protein is CSARGPAGTQYF.

This clonotype has a handful of counts. The gene calls are TRBV2 and TRBJ2-7, with D perhaps being TRBD1 or TRBD2 (5 bases each). This CDR3 is 11 amino acids long. CDR1 SNHLY and CDR2 FYNNEI come from the germline V gene. Trimming stripped 7 bases from V and 3 bases from J, with 7 bases between. The DNA of the CDR3 is TGTGCCAGCAATGGGGGCTACGAGCAGTACTTC. Amino acid sequence: CASNGGYEQYF.

The V and J genes are TRBV7-9 and TRBJ2-7; 8 bases agree with TRBD2. J lost 7 bases, V lost 4 bases, and 3 bases had no gene match. The germline V gene has CDR1 SEHNR and CDR2 FQNEAQ (reference sequence). This CDR3 is 12 amino acids long. CDR3 nucleotide sequence: TGTGCCAGCAGCTCCGGGGGGGTTGAGCAGTACTTC. This encodes CASSSGGVEQYF.

CDR3 in DNA: TGTGCCAGCTCACGGACTAGCGGGAGGCACTCCTACAATGAGCAGTTCTTC. Encoded protein: CASSRTSGRHSYNEQFF. This chain uses TRBV18 with TRBJ2-1; TRBD2 matches at 14 bases. V shed 4 bases, J shed 0 bases, and the junction held 2 bases outside the gene matches. This CDR3 has 17 residues. Germline CDR1 reads KGHSH; CDR2 reads LQKENI.

This clonotype was detected many times. The rearrangement joins TRBV28 to TRBJ2-1, with 8 bases fitting TRBD2. With 4 bases clipped from V and 5 bases from J, the junction kept 7 bases outside the gene matches. CDR1 is MDHEN and CDR2 is SYDVKM in the germline V gene. The CDR3 runs 15 residues. The CDR3 DNA reads as TGTGCCAGCAGTTGGGACGGGAGGGATCACAATGAGCAGTTCTTC. Translated: CASSWDGRDHNEQFF.

In this sample, this clonotype turned up many times. The chain carries TRBV29-1 and TRBJ1-1; no reliable D call. Looked up from germline, CDR1 is SQVTM and CDR2 is ANQGSEA. The CDR3 runs to 12 residues. V was pared by 7 bases and J by 8 bases, with 17 bases between. CDR3 amino acids: CSGTDGASEAFF. For the CDR3, the DNA is TGCAGCGGTACAGACGGAGCTTCGGAAGCTTTCTTT.

This clonotype was picked up many times. This chain connects TRBV19 to TRBJ1-6; D gene ambiguous. Germline V lookup: CDR1 LNHDA, CDR2 SQIVND (reference sequence). The CDR3 sequence is 12 residues long. V was pared by 4 bases and J by 7 bases, with 5 bases between. CDR3 region: CASSTGNSPLHF. CDR3 coding DNA: TGTGCCAGTAGTACGGGGAATTCACCCCTCCACTTT.

V gene TRBV11-1 combines with J gene TRBJ2-3; D might be TRBD2 (6 bases). Germline CDR1 and CDR2: SGHAT and FQDESV (reference sequence). The V end lost 2 bases, the J end lost 0 bases, and 18 bases lay between the germline ends. This CDR3 spans 18 amino acids. In DNA form, the CDR3 reads TGTGCCAGCAGCTTAAGGGGACGCGGGACCCCTAGCACAGATACGCAGTATTTT. It encodes CASSLRGRGTPSTDTQYF.

This clonotype was counted ten times or more. This rearrangement joins TRBV6-5 to TRBJ1-1, with D tentatively TRBD1 (6 bases). This CDR3 comprises 15 residues. Per the germline V gene, CDR1 is MNHEY and CDR2 is SVGAGI. V lost 2 bases and J lost 8, with 18 bases in between. In nucleotides, the CDR3 is TGTGCCAGCAGTTACGGGGGACCGGGACAAGGAGAAGCTTTCTTT. Translating gives CASSYGGPGQGEAFF.